This entry lists 31 T cell receptor beta chains sequenced from one sample in a study of cytomegalovirus exposure and HLA in healthy donors. 13 Jbeta primers and 60 Vbeta primers were used for the PCR. The method was immunoSEQ multiplex PCR; TCRdb's version includes in-frame clones alone and lacks a portion of them. Among fewer than 200,000 clones listed, 75% to 90% were seen once. The sequencing sample was made of PBMCs. The source is a man over 45 in good health and CMV-seronegative.

This chain connects TRBV11-1 to TRBJ2-7; perhaps TRBD1 as D (6 bases). Trimming cost V 5 bases and J 0 bases, with 14 bases left between them. Germline V gene lookup returns CDR1 SGHAT and CDR2 FQDESV (reference sequence). The CDR3 is 15 residues long. Here the CDR3 reads CASSPTGPVSYEQYF. The CDR3 nucleotides read TGTGCCAGCAGCCCCACAGGGCCGGTCTCCTACGAGCAGTACTTC. The whole variable domain, remainder taken from reference TRBV11-1 and TRBJ2-7, is EAEVAQSPRYKITEKSQAVAFWCDPISGHATLYWYRQILGQGPELLVQFQDESVVDDSQLPKDRFSAERLKGVDSTLKIQPAELGDSAMYLCASSPTGPVSYEQYFGPGTRLTVT.

CDR3 coding DNA: TGTGCCAGCAGCTTAGACAGACTAGCGGACAATGAGCAGTTCTTC. Its translation is CASSLDRLADNEQFF. The chain combines TRBV7-3 with TRBJ2-1, with TRBD2 matching 9 bases. CDR3 length: 15 residues. V trimming: 2 bases; J trimming: 5 bases; junction bases outside the gene matches: 4. CDR1 is SGHTA, CDR2 FQGTGA, per germline.

The rearrangement uses TRBV9 and TRBJ2-2; D ambiguous. CDR1 SGDLS and CDR2 YYNGEE come from the germline V gene. V was pared by 0 bases and J by 5 bases, with 8 bases between. This CDR3 comprises 14 residues. The CDR3 DNA is TGTGCCAGCAGCGTAGTAGGAGAAACCGGGGAGCTGTTTTTT. This translates into CASSVVGETGELFF.

In its sample, this clone was seen once. The rearrangement links TRBV19 to TRBJ1-2, with 7 bases lining up with TRBD1. V gave up 4 bases and J gave up 0 bases; unmatched junction bases: 2. Per germline, CDR1 LNHDA and CDR2 SQIVND (reference sequence). This CDR3 region has 14 residues. In DNA form, the CDR3 reads TGTGCCAGTAGTAGACAGGGCACTAACTATGGCTACACCTTC. Translating it yields CASSRQGTNYGYTF.

The CDR3 DNA reads as TGCGCCAGCAGCCACACCGAGCGGGGAGGAAACATTCAGTACTTC. It specifies CASSHTERGGNIQYF. V usage is TRBV4-3 and J usage is TRBJ2-4, with 7 bases identical to TRBD2. The CDR3 sequence is 15 residues long. Germline V gene sequence: CDR1 LGHNA, CDR2 YSLEER. With 3 bases clipped from V and 6 bases from J, the junction kept 8 bases outside the gene matches.

The rearrangement uses TRBV28 and TRBJ2-7, with TRBD2 matching 8 bases. The V and J ends lost 7 bases and 0 bases, in that order; junction bases with no gene match: 5. Germline CDR1 is MDHEN and CDR2 is SYDVKM. CDR3 length: 14 residues. CDR3: CASTPGGASYEQYF. The CDR3 nucleotides are TGTGCCAGCACCCCCGGGGGGGCCTCCTACGAGCAGTACTTC.

As to this clone: Mismatch with germline at one junction end may stem from a read error. V usage is TRBV7-9 and J usage is TRBJ1-1; a possible D gene is TRBD1 (5 bases). Germline V gene data show CDR1 as SEHNR and CDR2 as FQNEAQ (reference sequence). The CDR3 consists of 14 residues. CDR3 loop: CSSLRTGMNTEAFF. CDR3 sequence (DNA): TGTTCCAGCCTCAGAACAGGTATGAACACTGAAGCTTTCTTT.

This clone was observed a few times. The J gene is TRBJ2-3, the V gene TRBV28, with TRBD2 as a possible D gene (5 bases). Germline V gene data show CDR1 as MDHEN and CDR2 as SYDVKM. The CDR3 is 14 residues long. V was cut by 7 bases and J by 5 bases, with 16 bases left in between. The CDR3 coding sequence is TGTGCCAGCACCGCAGCGGCGACGGGAGATACGCAGTATTTT. This translates into CASTAAATGDTQYF.

The rearrangement joins TRBV4-3 to TRBJ2-3; D is unclear. CDR3 size: 12 residues. V lost 0 bases to trimming and J lost 6 bases, with 4 bases between them. Germline-derived CDR1 and CDR2 are LGHNA and YSLEER. CDR3 sequence reads: CASSQDRDTQYF. CDR3 DNA: TGCGCCAGCAGCCAAGATCGGGATACGCAGTATTTT.

V is TRBV5-1 and J is TRBJ2-5; no clear D. V was cut by 6 bases and J by 5 bases, with 5 bases left in between. Germline CDR1 reads SGHRS; CDR2 reads YFSETQ. The CDR3 covers 10 residues. The DNA of the CDR3 is TGCGCCAGCATGACTGAGACCCAGTACTTC. Its protein product is CASMTETQYF.

The chain uses TRBV4-2 and TRBJ1-6, with D unresolved. V was trimmed by 4 bases and J by 5 bases, leaving 18 bases between them. The CDR3 runs 17 residues. In germline, CDR1 is LGHNA, CDR2 YNFKEQ. CDR3 protein: CASSPQIQTGNNSPLHF. As DNA, the CDR3 is TGTGCCAGCAGCCCACAGATCCAGACCGGCAATAATTCACCCCTCCACTTT.

This clone was detected once. The chain combines TRBV11-2 with TRBJ1-5; 10 bases map to TRBD1. Trimming took 4 bases from V and 1 from J; bases not matched to a gene: 1. The CDR3 consists of 15 residues. CDR1 is SGHAT and CDR2 is FQNNGV in the germline V gene. The CDR3 DNA follows: TGTGCCAGCAGCTGGGGACAGGGGAGCAATCAGCCCCAGCATTTT. It codes for CASSWGQGSNQPQHF.

The chain carries TRBV19 and TRBJ1-5, with D unresolved. Looked up from germline, CDR1 is LNHDA and CDR2 is SQIVND (reference sequence). The V end lost 5 bases, the J end lost 0 bases, and 5 bases lay between the germline ends. The CDR3 has 13 amino acids. CDR3 in DNA: TGTGCCAGTAGTCCCAATAGCAATCAGCCCCAGCATTTT. The encoded protein is CASSPNSNQPQHF.

The genes are TRBV2 and TRBJ2-2, with 8 bases that match TRBD1. Unmatched junction bases numbered 9, after V lost 8 bases and J lost 7 bases. CDR3 size: 14 residues. CDR1 is SNHLY, CDR2 FYNNEI, per germline. The CDR3 DNA reads TGTGCCAGCTTGGGACAGGCTGAGTTCGGGGAGCTGTTTTTT. The encoded protein is CASLGQAEFGELFF. The whole variable domain, remainder taken from reference TRBV2 and TRBJ2-2, is EPEVTQTPSHQVTQMGQEVILRCVPISNHLYFYWYRQILGQKVEFLVSFYNNEISEKSEIFDDQFSVERPDGSNFTLKIRSTKLEDSAMYFCASLGQAEFGELFFGEGSRLTVL.

The CDR3 is CASSPRQGYYGYTF. CDR3 in DNA: TGTGCCAGCAGCCCCCGACAGGGATACTATGGCTACACCTTC. The chain uses TRBV7-9 and TRBJ1-2, with TRBD1 identical over 7 bases. CDR1 is SEHNR and CDR2 is FQNEAQ in the germline V gene (reference sequence). Trimming took 5 bases from V and 3 from J; bases not matched to a gene: 6. The CDR3 loop spans 14 amino acids.

V usage is TRBV28 and J usage is TRBJ1-2, with TRBD1 identical over 10 bases. The CDR3 runs to 15 residues. With 3 bases clipped from V and 10 bases from J, the junction kept 11 bases outside the gene matches. The V gene's germline CDR1 is MDHEN and CDR2 SYDVKM. CDR3 in amino acids: CASSLVGDRGPPYTF. CDR3 in DNA: TGTGCCAGCAGTTTGGTCGGGGACAGGGGCCCTCCCTACACCTTC.

V and J are TRBV7-2 and TRBJ1-3; the match to TRBD1 covers 7 bases. Germline V CDR1 and CDR2: SGHTA, FQGNSA. CDR3 length equals 15 residues. J was trimmed by 3 bases and V by 3 bases; bases with no gene match: 5. The CDR3 spells CASSFRQGHGNTIYF. For the CDR3, the DNA is TGTGCCAGCAGCTTCAGACAGGGACATGGAAACACCATATATTTT.

The chain employs TRBV11-3 and TRBJ2-6; D may be TRBD2 (6 bases). This CDR3 is built from 17 residues. The V gene's germline CDR1 is SGHNT and CDR2 YENEEA. Trimming removed 4 bases at V and 1 base at J, with 14 bases between. The CDR3 nucleotides read TGTGCCAGCAGCTCGCGGGGAGGAGGATCTGGGGCCAACGTCCTGACTTTC. Translated: CASSSRGGGSGANVLTF.

As DNA, the CDR3 is TGTGCCAGCAGCGTCACTAGCGGGGGGGCCTGGGGGCAGTATTTT. It encodes CASSVTSGGAWGQYF. V is TRBV7-2 and J is TRBJ2-3; 13 bases are shared with TRBD2. Losses at the gene ends were 5 bases for V and 11 bases for J; bases not matched to a gene: 10. Looked up from germline, CDR1 is SGHTA and CDR2 is FQGNSA. This CDR3 region has 15 residues. Looking up the rest from reference TRBV7-2 and TRBJ2-3 gives the full variable domain: GAGVSQSPSNKVTEKGKDVELRCDPISGHTALYWYRQSLGQGLEFLIYFQGNSAPDKSGLPSDRFSAERTGGSVSTLTIQRTQQEDSAVYLCASSVTSGGAWGQYFGPGTRLTVL.

The chain combines TRBV18 with TRBJ1-3; D is possibly TRBD1 (5 bases). Germline CDR1 is KGHSH and CDR2 is LQKENI. V was clipped by 1 base and J by 1 base, with 17 bases between them. The CDR3 consists of 18 residues. The CDR3: CASSPQRTTASSGNTIYF. CDR3 nucleotide sequence: TGTGCCAGCTCACCACAACGGACGACAGCCTCATCTGGAAACACCATATATTTT.

The gene calls are TRBV28 and TRBJ2-5; D uncertain. The end of the DNA is better explained by TRBJ2-7, so the J call may be wrong. This CDR3 is built from 11 residues. In germline, CDR1 is MDHEN, CDR2 SYDVKM. CDR3 amino acids: CASSSSYEQYF. CDR3 DNA: TGTGCCAGCAGTTCATCCTACGAGCAGTACTTC.

This clone was seen only a few times. The genes are TRBV6-5 and TRBJ1-5; D ambiguous. The germline gives CDR1 MNHEY, CDR2 SVGAGI. Trimming cost V 4 bases and J 6 bases, with 13 bases left between them. This CDR3 has 14 residues. CDR3 coding DNA: TGTGCCAGCAGTTTAATGTCAGCAGGTCAGCCCCAGCATTTT. Amino acid sequence: CASSLMSAGQPQHF.

The genes are TRBV5-1 and TRBJ2-3; tentative D call: TRBD2 (6 bases). The germline gives CDR1 SGHRS, CDR2 YFSETQ. V was trimmed by 4 bases and J by 2 bases, leaving 14 bases between them. This CDR3 has 15 amino acids. CDR3 DNA: TGCGCCAGCAGCCGAGGAGGGATAAACACAGATACGCAGTATTTT. This gives the protein CASSRGGINTDTQYF.

This chain joins TRBV6-5 and TRBJ1-1; TRBD1 agrees at 7 bases. The J segment lost 1 base and the V segment lost 8 bases, leaving 7 bases of the junction unmatched. Germline CDR1 and CDR2: MNHEY and SVGAGI. The CDR3 contains 14 residues. CDR3 nucleotide sequence: TGTGCCAGCGGGAGGACAGGCTGGAACACTGAAGCTTTCTTT. It yields the protein CASGRTGWNTEAFF.

The chain has TRBV2 and TRBJ1-2, with D maybe TRBD1 (5 bases). The germline V gene encodes CDR1 SNHLY and CDR2 FYNNEI. The germline V and J ends were trimmed by 9 bases and 8 bases, with 22 bases remaining between them. This CDR3 comprises 14 residues. For the CDR3, the DNA is TGTGCCAGTCGCCCCAGGGAGGGGCGTCAAGGCTACACCTTC. The encoded protein is CASRPREGRQGYTF.

This chain uses TRBV10-3 with TRBJ1-1; 7 nucleotides agree with TRBD1. The CDR3 consists of 13 residues. V shed 11 bases, J shed 0 bases, and the junction held 6 bases outside the gene matches. Germline-derived CDR1 and CDR2 are ENHRY and SYGVKD. CDR3 residues: CASGGQMNTEAFF. The CDR3 coding sequence is TGTGCCTCTGGGGGACAGATGAACACTGAAGCTTTCTTT.

The chain has TRBV7-2 and TRBJ1-2, with 9 bases that match TRBD1. V was pared by 2 bases and J by 7 bases, with 2 bases of the junction left unmatched. The CDR3 covers 13 residues. The germline CDR1 and CDR2 sequences are SGHTA and FQGNSA. This CDR3 is CASSLSGQGGYTF. CDR3 sequence (DNA): TGTGCCAGCAGCTTATCGGGACAGGGTGGCTACACCTTC.

The CDR3 region has the DNA TGTGCCAGCAGGCGACAGGGGGCCACTGAAGCTTTCTTT. Translation gives CASRRQGATEAFF. The chain carries TRBV28 and TRBJ1-1; 10 positions agree with TRBD1. In germline, CDR1 is MDHEN, CDR2 SYDVKM. V shed 6 bases and J 4 bases; nucleotides not matched to a gene: 2. The CDR3 sequence is 13 residues long.

The gene calls are TRBV6-6 and TRBJ2-2, with D hard to call. The V gene lost 3 bases and the J gene lost 4 bases, with 9 bases spanning the gap. Germline V gene lookup returns CDR1 MNHNY and CDR2 SVGAGI (reference sequence). This CDR3 has 14 residues. CDR3 residues: CASSYLDRTGELFF. The CDR3, as DNA: TGTGCCAGCAGTTATCTAGACCGCACCGGGGAGCTGTTTTTT.

Concerning this clone: Germline and junction disagree at one end, which may indicate a read error. The chain links TRBV7-9 to TRBJ2-7; 10 nucleotides match TRBD1. Germline loops: CDR1 SEHNR, CDR2 FQNEAQ (reference sequence). This CDR3 has 16 residues. CDR3 region: CSSSLRRGQGNYEQYF. The CDR3 DNA is TGTTCCAGCAGCCTAAGGCGGGGACAGGGGAACTACGAGCAGTACTTC.

This clone was detected only once. The rearrangement uses TRBV7-2 and TRBJ2-7; TRBD2 matches at 9 bases. This CDR3 comprises 16 residues. CDR1 is SGHTA and CDR2 is FQGNSA in the germline V gene. Trimming cost V 4 bases and J 3 bases; bases outside gene matches: 10. The DNA of the CDR3 is TGTGCCAGCAGCTCAAAAGGCGGACTAGCGATCTACGAGCAGTACTTC. This codes for CASSSKGGLAIYEQYF.